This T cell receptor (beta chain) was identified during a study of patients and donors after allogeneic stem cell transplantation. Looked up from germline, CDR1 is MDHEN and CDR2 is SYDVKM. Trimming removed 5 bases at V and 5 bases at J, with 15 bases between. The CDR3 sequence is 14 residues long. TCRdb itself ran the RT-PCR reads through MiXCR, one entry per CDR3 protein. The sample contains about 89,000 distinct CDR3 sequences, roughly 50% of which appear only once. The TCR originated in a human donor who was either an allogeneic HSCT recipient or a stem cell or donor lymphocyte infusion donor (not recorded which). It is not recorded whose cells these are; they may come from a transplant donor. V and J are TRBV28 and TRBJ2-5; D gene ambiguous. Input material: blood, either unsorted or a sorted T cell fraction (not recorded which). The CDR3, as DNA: TGTGCCAGCAGTACTCGGACGTGGTACGAGACCCAGTACTTC. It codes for CASSTRTWYETQYF. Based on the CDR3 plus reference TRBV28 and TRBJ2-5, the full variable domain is DVKVTQSSRYLVKRTGEKVFLECVQDMDHENMFWYRQDPGLGLRLIYFSYDVKMKEKGDIPEGYSVSREKKERFSLILESASTNQTSMYLCASSTRTWYETQYFGPGTRLLVL.